This T cell receptor beta chain stems from a study of response to subunit inactivated influenza vaccine. CDR3 length equals 14 residues. CDR1 is DFQATT, CDR2 SNEGSKA, per germline (reference sequence). V was shortened by 6 bases and J by 0 bases, with 12 bases between the two germline ends. Comments on this clonotype: Its antigen is currently unknown.

MiXCR, run by TCRdb on the RT-PCR reads, gives a single entry per CDR3 protein. The repertoire includes a few hundred thousand distinct CDR3 sequences, roughly 20% of them detected once, and under 13% sits in the top ten. Study findings and constraints: That few new T cells are recruited by each seasonal influenza vaccination was the authors' suggestion.

The sequencing here drew on PBMCs from blood, taken approximately 20 months after vaccination. This TCR derives from a man aged 50-75 years who received an inactivated influenza vaccine. This chain uses TRBV20-1 with TRBJ1-5; D not resolved. The CDR3 bases are TGCAGTGCCACCCCCCGGGATAGCAATCAGCCCCAGCATTTT. Translating gives CSATPRDSNQPQHF.